Presented here are 28 T cell receptor beta chains from one specimen sequenced in a study of T cells after yellow fever vaccination. MiXCR was run by TCRdb on the 5' RACE reads, yielding one entry per CDR3 protein. Of around 310,000 distinct CDR3 sequences listed, around 4% are singletons. This specimen consisted of PBMCs, obtained on the day of the yellow fever booster vaccination. These TCRs come from a man aged 18 to 29 who received the YFV17D yellow fever vaccine.

This clonotype was recorded many times. The chain carries TRBV3-1 and TRBJ2-3, with D possibly TRBD2 on 6 matching bases. V was cut by 0 bases and J by 1 base, with 11 bases left in between. This CDR3 has 16 amino acids. From germline, CDR1 is LGHDT and CDR2 YNNKEL (reference sequence). The CDR3 DNA is TGTGCCAGCAGCCAAGAGGCGGGGACTCGCACAGATACGCAGTATTTT. Translating gives CASSQEAGTRTDTQYF.

CDR3 sequence: CASSPLGKGSGNTIYF. The CDR3 coding sequence is TGTGCCAGCTCACCATTAGGAAAAGGCTCTGGAAACACCATATATTTT. The genes are TRBV18 and TRBJ1-3; no reliable D call. The CDR3 has 16 residues. The V end lost 2 bases, the J end lost 0 bases, and 11 bases lay between the germline ends. Germline CDR1 reads KGHSH; CDR2 reads LQKENI.

V gene TRBV12-3 or TRBV12-4 combines with J gene TRBJ2-1; possibly TRBD2 for D (7 bases). The ends were cut back, 6 bases at V and 9 bases at J, with 33 bases in the middle. The CDR3 loop spans 19 amino acids. The CDR3 nucleotides are TGTGCCAGCAGGGGAAGGAGGGGGGGTTTACTTTTAGGGGGTTCTGAGCAGTTCTTC. It codes for CASRGRRGGLLLGGSEQFF.

A remark on this clonotype: Possible read error: a much larger clone is one base away. The chain uses TRBV5-8 and TRBJ2-5, with 7 bases fitting TRBD1. This CDR3 has 20 amino acids. Germline CDR1 and CDR2: SGHTS and YDEGEE. With V trimmed by 4 bases and J by 0 bases, 21 bases remained unmatched. The CDR3 is CASSVNQGERKGHHQETQYF. In DNA, the CDR3 is TGTGCCAGCAGCGTCAACCAGGGGGAGCGGAAGGGGCACCACCAAGAGACCCAGTACTTC.

There are many counts of this clonotype. This chain connects TRBV6-6 to TRBJ2-2; D not certain. CDR1 is MNHNY, CDR2 SVGAGI, per germline (reference sequence). V was trimmed by 7 bases and J by 8 bases, leaving 11 bases between them. The CDR3 length is 12 residues. This CDR3 reads CASTPRVGELFF. The DNA of the CDR3 is TGTGCCAGCACCCCACGGGTTGGGGAGCTGTTTTTT.

This clonotype has a count of ten or more. This sequence joins TRBV12-5 and TRBJ2-3, with 8 nucleotides matching TRBD2. The V gene's germline CDR1 is LGHNT and CDR2 FRNRAP. The CDR3 sequence is 16 residues long. V dropped 2 bases and J dropped 5; count of bases not matched to a gene: 9. DNA of the CDR3: TGTGCTAGTGGTTTGTTGGGACTAGTACGAATAGATACGCAGTATTTT. It is translated as CASGLLGLVRIDTQYF.

This clonotype was detected a few times. The V call is TRBV4-2, the J call TRBJ2-7; the match to TRBD1 covers 9 bases. The junction had 13 bases not matched to a gene; V was cut back by 1 base and J by 6 bases. The germline gives CDR1 LGHNA, CDR2 YNFKEQ. CDR3 length: 17 amino acids. The CDR3 region is CASSQGLWTGVYVEQYF. CDR3 in DNA: TGTGCCAGCAGCCAAGGTCTGTGGACAGGGGTTTATGTCGAGCAGTACTTC.

This chain connects TRBV6-6 to TRBJ2-1, with 7 positions matching TRBD2. Germline V CDR1 and CDR2: MNHNY, SVGAGI (reference sequence). CDR3 length: 15 amino acids. V dropped 6 bases and J dropped 1; count of bases not matched to a gene: 6. For the CDR3, the DNA is TGTGCCAGCAGAGACGGGGGGAGGTCCTACAATGAGCAGTTCTTC. Its translation is CASRDGGRSYNEQFF.

A few counts support this clonotype. The gene calls are TRBV7-3 and TRBJ2-5, with D possibly TRBD2 on 6 matching bases. With 2 bases removed from V and 4 bases from J, the gap between germline ends came to 14 bases. This CDR3 has 15 residues. The germline CDR1 and CDR2 sequences are SGHTA and FQGTGA. The CDR3 DNA is TGTGCCAGCAGCTTAGTGGCGGGGCCGGGAGAGACCCAGTACTTC. Amino acids: CASSLVAGPGETQYF.

This clonotype turned up a few times. The chain employs TRBV5-1 and TRBJ2-3, with TRBD2 identical over 16 bases. The CDR3 is made up of 19 amino acids. CDR1 and CDR2 (germline): SGHRS, YFSETQ. V was clipped by 4 bases and J by 4 bases; unmatched bases: 12. CDR3 amino acids: CASSLPGLAGGHAADTQYF. The CDR3 coding sequence is TGCGCCAGCAGCCTACCGGGACTAGCGGGGGGGCATGCGGCAGATACGCAGTATTTT.

This clonotype was detected only a few times. J is TRBJ2-5 and V is TRBV12-3 or TRBV12-4, with TRBD2 matching 7 bases. The V and J ends lost 2 bases and 5 bases, in that order; junction bases with no gene match: 8. The CDR3 has 15 residues. CDR3 sequence reads: CASSLKAGWRETQYF. The DNA of the CDR3 is TGTGCCAGCAGTTTAAAAGCGGGGTGGAGGGAGACCCAGTACTTC.

This clonotype has only a few counts. The chain joins TRBV5-4 to TRBJ2-5; D is perhaps TRBD2 (5 bases). V was trimmed by 1 base and J by 5 bases, leaving 6 bases between them. Germline CDR1 SGHNT, CDR2 YYREEE (reference sequence). The CDR3 contains 12 residues. The CDR3, as DNA: TGTGCCAGCAGCTTGAAGCGGGAGACCCAGTACTTC. Residues: CASSLKRETQYF.

This clonotype was detected ten times or more. CDR3 sequence (DNA): TGTGCCAGCAGCTTAGATAGGACAGCCGTCTATGGCTACACCTTC. Its protein is CASSLDRTAVYGYTF. The chain links TRBV7-9 to TRBJ1-2; the D gene is possibly TRBD1 (6 bases). Per germline, CDR1 SEHNR and CDR2 FQNEAQ (reference sequence). V lost 1 base, J lost 4 bases, and 13 bases lay in between. The CDR3 runs to 15 residues.

This clonotype was seen ten or more times. The chain uses TRBV7-9 and TRBJ2-3; D may be TRBD1 (6 bases). The germline CDR1 and CDR2 sequences are SEHNR and FQNEAQ (reference sequence). The CDR3 is 14 amino acids. The ends were cut back, 3 bases at V and 3 bases at J, with 10 bases in the middle. The CDR3 DNA reads TGTGCCAGCAGCTTTCAGGGGCAGACAGATACGCAGTATTTT. This translates into CASSFQGQTDTQYF.

This clonotype turned up a few times. This chain joins TRBV12-3 or TRBV12-4 and TRBJ1-1; D gene ambiguous. Trimming cost V 2 bases and J 1 base, with 14 bases left between them. This CDR3 contains 16 residues. CDR3 DNA sequence: TGTGCCAGCAGTTTAATTCAGGTCCCGGGGAACACTGAAGCTTTCTTT. Its translation: CASSLIQVPGNTEAFF.

This clonotype was detected only a few times. The rearrangement links TRBV4-1 to TRBJ2-7, with D hard to call. Germline V gene sequence: CDR1 MGHRA, CDR2 YSYEKL. V lost 1 base and J 0 bases, leaving 10 bases between the germline ends. This CDR3 region has 15 residues. In nucleotides, the CDR3 is TGCGCCAGCAGCCAAGCGCCGTCGAGCTCCTACGAGCAGTACGTC. Protein sequence: CASSQAPSSSYEQYV.

The rearrangement joins TRBV28 to TRBJ2-7; the match to TRBD1 covers 10 bases. CDR3 length equals 15 residues. V shed 0 bases and J 5 bases; nucleotides not matched to a gene: 4. From germline, CDR1 is MDHEN and CDR2 SYDVKM. CDR3 sequence: CASSLWGQGKDEQYF. CDR3 bases: TGTGCCAGCAGTTTATGGGGACAGGGGAAGGACGAGCAGTACTTC.

In this sample, this clonotype turned up many times. V is TRBV10-3 and J is TRBJ2-3; D not certain. The CDR3 runs 14 residues. V lost 0 bases, J lost 0 bases, and 4 bases lay in between. Germline CDR1 is ENHRY and CDR2 is SYGVKD. The CDR3: CAISESASTDTQYF. The CDR3 nucleotides are TGTGCCATCAGTGAGTCAGCCAGCACAGATACGCAGTATTTT.

At least ten counts were recorded for this clonotype. The rearrangement joins TRBV9 to TRBJ1-2; TRBD1 matches 7 bases. In germline, CDR1 is SGDLS, CDR2 YYNGEE. The CDR3 contains 16 residues. V shed 0 bases, J shed 1 base, and the junction held 6 bases outside the gene matches. CDR3 sequence reads: CASSVATPGGNYGYTF. In DNA form, the CDR3 reads TGTGCCAGCAGCGTAGCTACGCCAGGGGGTAACTATGGCTACACCTTC.

This clonotype was recorded a few times. The J gene is TRBJ2-3, the V gene TRBV4-1; D is undetermined. V was shortened by 5 bases and J by 3 bases, with 15 bases between the two germline ends. The CDR3 sequence is 15 residues long. The germline V gene has CDR1 MGHRA and CDR2 YSYEKL. The CDR3 DNA reads as TGCGCCAGCAGCTCTCGCGATAGGGAAACAGATACGCAGTATTTT. Encoded protein: CASSSRDRETDTQYF.

The rearrangement joins TRBV4-1 to TRBJ2-3, with 8 bases fitting TRBD1. With V trimmed by 4 bases and J by 1 base, 4 bases remained unmatched. Germline V gene data show CDR1 as MGHRA and CDR2 as YSYEKL. The CDR3 has 15 residues. CDR3 in DNA: TGCGCCAGCAGCCGACCGGGACAGGGCACAGATACGCAGTATTTT. Its protein product is CASSRPGQGTDTQYF.

In its sample, this clonotype was seen many times. The rearrangement links TRBV7-2 to TRBJ2-5; 8 positions agree with TRBD2. The V and J ends lost 0 bases and 5 bases, in that order; junction bases with no gene match: 8. This CDR3 region has 16 residues. Germline lookup yields CDR1 SGHTA and CDR2 FQGNSA. CDR3 nucleotide sequence: TGTGCCAGCAGCTTAGCGGGGGGACTAGAATTGGAGACCCAGTACTTC. Amino acids: CASSLAGGLELETQYF.

The rearrangement uses TRBV12-3 or TRBV12-4 and TRBJ1-2, with D tentatively TRBD1 (5 bases). Deletions cut 6 bases from V and 3 bases from J, with 14 bases between. The CDR3 spans 14 residues. The CDR3 DNA is TGTGCCAGCAGCTCCTGGGGGTTTGACTATGGCTACACCTTC. Its protein is CASSSWGFDYGYTF.

This clonotype was observed a few times. The V call is TRBV9, the J call TRBJ2-1; 8 nucleotides agree with TRBD2. This CDR3 contains 15 residues. The V and J ends lost 4 bases and 8 bases, in that order; junction bases with no gene match: 11. Germline CDR1 reads SGDLS; CDR2 reads YYNGEE. This CDR3 is CASSIGGALGDEQFF. In DNA form, the CDR3 reads TGTGCCAGCAGCATCGGGGGGGCCTTAGGGGATGAGCAGTTCTTC.

J is TRBJ1-2 and V is TRBV7-9; D is ambiguous. The CDR3 has 15 amino acids. Per germline, CDR1 SEHNR and CDR2 FQNEAQ (reference sequence). V shed 1 base and J shed 4 bases, with 13 bases lying between them. In DNA, the CDR3 is TGTGCCAGCAGCTTAGGAGCCGGAGGCTCCTATGGCTACACCTTC. This encodes CASSLGAGGSYGYTF.

This clonotype was recorded a few times. Here the CDR3 DNA reads TGCGCCAGCAGCTTGGAAGGACTATCCAAAGCAGATACGCAGTATTTT. This gives the protein CASSLEGLSKADTQYF. The J gene is TRBJ2-3, the V gene TRBV5-1; weak D call: TRBD2 (6 bases). The germline V and J ends were trimmed by 0 bases and 4 bases, with 15 bases remaining between them. Germline lookup yields CDR1 SGHRS and CDR2 YFSETQ. The CDR3 extends over 16 amino acids.

The chain uses TRBV6-2 or TRBV6-3 and TRBJ2-7; D is unresolved. V was cut by 6 bases and J by 2 bases, with 14 bases left in between. Per germline, CDR1 MNHEY and CDR2 SVGEGT. The CDR3 contains 14 residues. DNA for the CDR3: TGTGCCAGCAGCACCCCCTGGGTAACCTACGAGCAGTACGTC. Amino acid sequence: CASSTPWVTYEQYV.

This clonotype was seen more than once but under ten times. The V gene is TRBV19, the J gene TRBJ2-6; 10 bases match TRBD1. The V gene's germline CDR1 is LNHDA and CDR2 SQIVND (reference sequence). V gave up 6 bases and J gave up 4 bases; unmatched junction bases: 9. This CDR3 is built from 17 residues. CDR3 bases: TGTGCCAGTAGAGCCGGGACAGGGGTTTCCGGGGCCAACGTCCTGACTTTC. Protein sequence: CASRAGTGVSGANVLTF.